One sample yielded the 14 T cell receptor beta chains listed below, sequenced in a study of blood T cells in healthy people across ages. Through a sample-barcoded 5' primer and a J-beta primer mix, a second PCR was run for roughly 6 to 11 cycles. MiXCR was run by TCRdb on the 5' RACE reads, yielding one entry per CDR3 protein. The repertoire holds about 1 million distinct CDR3 sequences, with 35% to 50% as singletons. Sequenced material: blood. The receptors stem from a woman in her sixties in good health.

This clonotype was picked up a small number of times. The J gene is TRBJ1-2, the V gene TRBV29-1; D remains unclear. CDR1 and CDR2 (germline): SQVTM, ANQGSEA. The CDR3 extends over 12 amino acids. Trimming cost V 2 bases and J 3 bases, with 7 bases left between them. In DNA, the CDR3 is TGCAGCGTTGAACCCAGTTACTATGGCTACACCTTC. Translating gives CSVEPSYYGYTF.

The rearrangement joins TRBV11-2 to TRBJ2-1, with 11 positions matching TRBD2. The CDR3 contains 15 residues. CDR1 is SGHAT, CDR2 FQNNGV, per germline. The J segment lost 12 bases and the V segment lost 1 base, leaving 8 bases of the junction unmatched. For the CDR3, the DNA is TGTGCCAGCAGCTTAGGAACTAGCGGGGGTGCTGGGCAGTTCTTC. Its translation: CASSLGTSGGAGQFF.

The V and J genes are TRBV6-5 and TRBJ2-7, with a possible D match to TRBD2 (5 bases). The germline CDR1 and CDR2 sequences are MNHEY and SVGAGI. The CDR3 sequence is 12 residues long. V lost 8 bases and J lost 5, with 13 bases in between. DNA of the CDR3: TGTGCCAGCGGCGGAGGATTTGACGAGCAGTACTTC. Protein sequence: CASGGGFDEQYF.

The chain uses TRBV28 and TRBJ1-5; D call uncertain. The germline V gene has CDR1 MDHEN and CDR2 SYDVKM. V lost 6 bases and J 5 bases, leaving 14 bases between the germline ends. The CDR3 is 14 residues long. CDR3 nucleotides: TGTGCCAGCAGAAATCTACCAACCCATCAGCCCCAGCATTTT. This encodes CASRNLPTHQPQHF.

The CDR3 loop is CASSYGRGSPYEQYF. CDR3 in DNA: TGTGCCAGCAGTTATGGCAGGGGGTCACCCTACGAGCAGTACTTC. This chain links TRBV6-5 with TRBJ2-7; 7 nucleotides agree with TRBD1. The V segment lost 3 bases and the J segment 2 bases; nucleotides outside the gene matches: 7. The CDR3 has 15 amino acids. CDR1 and CDR2 from the germline V gene are MNHEY and SVGAGI.

This chain links TRBV15 with TRBJ2-5, with D perhaps matching TRBD1 (6 bases). The ends were cut back, 4 bases at V and 5 bases at J, with 14 bases in the middle. This CDR3 has 14 amino acids. CDR1 and CDR2 from the germline V gene are LNHNV and YYDKDF (reference sequence). The CDR3 region has the DNA TGTGCCACCAGCACAAGAACAGGGTCGGAGACCCAGTACTTC. Amino acids: CATSTRTGSETQYF.

This clonotype was picked up a small number of times. The chain carries TRBV4-2 and TRBJ2-7, with D perhaps matching TRBD2 (5 bases). CDR3 length equals 14 residues. Per germline, CDR1 LGHNA and CDR2 YNFKEQ. Trimming shortened V by 0 bases and J by 2 bases, and 8 bases separated the two germline ends. In DNA, the CDR3 is TGTGCCAGCAGCCAAGAGGGAGCTACCTACGAGCAGTACTTC. Its protein product is CASSQEGATYEQYF.

This chain uses TRBV14 with TRBJ2-4; D gene unclear. The CDR3 consists of 13 residues. V was clipped by 2 bases and J by 6 bases, with 8 bases between them. Per germline, CDR1 SGHDN and CDR2 FVKESK. In nucleotides, the CDR3 is TGTGCCAGCAGCCAATCGTGGGGAAACATTCAGTACTTC. Protein product: CASSQSWGNIQYF.

There are a few counts of this clonotype. The rearrangement links TRBV7-6 to TRBJ2-1, with D possibly being TRBD1 or TRBD2 (8 bases each). The germline V gene has CDR1 SGHVS and CDR2 FNYEAQ. With 3 bases removed from V and 0 bases from J, the gap between germline ends came to 24 bases. The CDR3 consists of 20 residues. The CDR3 DNA follows: TGTGCCAGCAGCTTTGAGACAGGGGTACTAGCGGACCGCTCCTACAATGAGCAGTTCTTC. It codes for CASSFETGVLADRSYNEQFF.

This clonotype was observed a few times. This chain links TRBV20-1 with TRBJ2-3; 10 bases fit TRBD1. The CDR3 consists of 16 residues. The V and J ends lost 2 bases and 3 bases, in that order; junction bases with no gene match: 8. Germline CDR1 DFQATT, CDR2 SNEGSKA (reference sequence). The CDR3, as DNA: TGCAGTGCTAGAAGACAGGGGGCGAGTTGGACAGATACGCAGTATTTT. Amino acids: CSARRQGASWTDTQYF.

The J gene is TRBJ2-5, the V gene TRBV7-9, with D uncertain. Gene TRBJ2-7 matches the end of the DNA better, so the J call may be wrong. The CDR3 length is 13 residues. From germline, CDR1 is SEHNR and CDR2 FQNEAQ (reference sequence). The CDR3 loop is CASSFEVTYEQYF. Written as DNA, the CDR3 is TGTGCCAGCAGCTTCGAGGTCACCTACGAGCAGTACTTC.

There are a few counts of this clonotype. The J gene is TRBJ2-7, the V gene TRBV20-1; D is unclear. The germline V gene has CDR1 DFQATT and CDR2 SNEGSKA (reference sequence). CDR3 length: 14 amino acids. V lost 1 base and J lost 7, with 17 bases in between. The CDR3 DNA reads as TGCAGTGCTAGAGGCTTGACCCTCAACAATGAGCAGTACTTC. The encoded protein is CSARGLTLNNEQYF.

CDR3 in DNA: TGTGCCAGCAGCCAAGATGTTGGGGGGTTCGAGCAGTACTTC. Translating gives CASSQDVGGFEQYF. The V and J genes are TRBV4-2 and TRBJ2-5, with a weak D call TRBD2 (6 bases). The J call may be wrong; the DNA end is better matched by TRBJ2-7. From germline, CDR1 is LGHNA and CDR2 YNFKEQ. This CDR3 spans 14 amino acids.

CDR3 residues: CASSLGAASYGYTF. Here the CDR3 DNA reads TGTGCCAGCAGCTTAGGGGCAGCCAGCTATGGCTACACCTTC. The chain carries TRBV7-9 and TRBJ1-2; no definite D call. V shed 1 base and J shed 4 bases, with 10 bases lying between them. Per germline, CDR1 SEHNR and CDR2 FQNEAQ (reference sequence). The CDR3 sequence is 14 residues long. The whole variable domain, filled in from reference TRBV7-9 and TRBJ1-2, reads DTGVSQNPRHKITKRGQNVTFRCDPISEHNRLYWYRQTLGQGPEFLTYFQNEAQLEKSRLLSDRFSAERPKGSFSTLEIQRTEQGDSAMYLCASSLGAASYGYTFGSGTRLTVV.